The clone carrying this T cell receptor (beta chain) turned up a few times. The sample originates from a study of T-cell memory formation after mild COVID-19. TCRdb re-analysed the 5' RACE reads in MiXCR, keeping a single row per CDR3 protein. Among roughly 250,000 distinct CDR3 sequences listed, over 15% were seen once. Sequencing used PBMCs or a T cell subset sorted from them (not recorded which). The clonotype was recovered from a man aged 18 to 30 who had mild COVID-19 (a few samples of this study predate the infection). Cell type and time point are not known.

The CDR3 sequence: CASSLGDRVGEQFF. The CDR3 DNA sequence: TGTGCCAGCAGCTTGGGGGACAGGGTTGGTGAGCAGTTCTTC. The V and J genes are TRBV5-6 and TRBJ2-1, with 9 bases lining up with TRBD1. Germline loops: CDR1 SGHDT, CDR2 YYEEEE. CDR3 size: 14 residues. V was pared by 0 bases and J by 9 bases, with 4 bases of the junction left unmatched.